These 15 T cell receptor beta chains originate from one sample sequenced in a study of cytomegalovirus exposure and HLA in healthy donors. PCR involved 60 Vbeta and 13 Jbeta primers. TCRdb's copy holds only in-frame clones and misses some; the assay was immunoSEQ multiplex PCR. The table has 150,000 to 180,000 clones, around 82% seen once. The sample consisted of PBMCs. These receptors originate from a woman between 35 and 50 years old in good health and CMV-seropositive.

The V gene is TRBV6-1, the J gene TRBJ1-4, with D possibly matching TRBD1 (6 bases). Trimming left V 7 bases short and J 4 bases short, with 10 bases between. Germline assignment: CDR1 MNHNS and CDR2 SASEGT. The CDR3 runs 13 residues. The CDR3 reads CASKGQLNEKLFF. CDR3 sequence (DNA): TGTGCCAGCAAAGGACAGCTTAATGAAAAACTGTTTTTT.

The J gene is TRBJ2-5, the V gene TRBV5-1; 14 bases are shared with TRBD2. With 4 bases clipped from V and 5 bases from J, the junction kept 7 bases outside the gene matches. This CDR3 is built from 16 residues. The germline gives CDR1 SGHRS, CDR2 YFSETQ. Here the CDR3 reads CASSPRLAGGMETQYF. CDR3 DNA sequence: TGCGCCAGCAGCCCGAGACTAGCGGGAGGGATGGAGACCCAGTACTTC. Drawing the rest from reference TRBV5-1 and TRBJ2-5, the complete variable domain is KAGVTQTPRYLIKTRGQQVTLSCSPISGHRSVSWYQQTPGQGLQFLFEYFSETQRNKGNFPGRFSGRQFSNSRSEMNVSTLELGDSALYLCASSPRLAGGMETQYFGPGTRLLVL.

The CDR3 loop reads CASSLAENYGYTF. CDR3 DNA sequence: TGTGCCAGCAGCTTAGCGGAGAACTATGGCTACACCTTC. V gene TRBV13 combines with J gene TRBJ1-2; D is undetermined. This CDR3 region has 13 residues. Germline loops: CDR1 PRHDT, CDR2 FYEKMQ (reference sequence). V lost 1 base and J lost 2, with 5 bases in between.

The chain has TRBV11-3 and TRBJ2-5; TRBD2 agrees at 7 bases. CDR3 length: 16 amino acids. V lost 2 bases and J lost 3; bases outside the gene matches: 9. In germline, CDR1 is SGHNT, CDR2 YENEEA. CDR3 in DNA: TGTGCCAGCAGCTTATGGGGGAGGGCCCCCGAAGAGACCCAGTACTTC. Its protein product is CASSLWGRAPEETQYF.

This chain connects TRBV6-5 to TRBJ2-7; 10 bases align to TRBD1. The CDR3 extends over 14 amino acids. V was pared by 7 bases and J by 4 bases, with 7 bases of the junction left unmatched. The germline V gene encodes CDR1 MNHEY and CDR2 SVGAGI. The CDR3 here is CASKIGQGEYEQYF. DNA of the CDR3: TGTGCCAGCAAGATAGGACAGGGGGAGTACGAGCAGTACTTC.

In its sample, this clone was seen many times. Here the CDR3 DNA reads TGTGCCAGCTCATCCGGACTAGCGGGAGTATCGATCAATGAGCAGTTCTTC. Translation: CASSSGLAGVSINEQFF. This rearrangement joins TRBV18 to TRBJ2-1; 13 bases agree with TRBD2. CDR3 length: 17 residues. Trimming took 5 bases from V and 6 from J; bases not matched to a gene: 10. Germline V gene lookup returns CDR1 KGHSH and CDR2 LQKENI.

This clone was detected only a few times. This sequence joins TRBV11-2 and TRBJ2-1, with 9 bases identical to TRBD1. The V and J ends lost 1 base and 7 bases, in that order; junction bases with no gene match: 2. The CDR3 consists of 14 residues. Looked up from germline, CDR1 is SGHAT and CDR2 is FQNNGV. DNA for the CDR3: TGTGCCAGCAGCTTAGGGGGACAGGGTAATGAGCAGTTCTTC. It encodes CASSLGGQGNEQFF.

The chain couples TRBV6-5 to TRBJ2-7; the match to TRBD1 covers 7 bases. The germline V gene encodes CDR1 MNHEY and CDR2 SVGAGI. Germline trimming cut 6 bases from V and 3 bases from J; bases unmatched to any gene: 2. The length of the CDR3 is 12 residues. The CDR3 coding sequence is TGTGCCAGCAGATCAGGGGGCTACGAGCAGTACTTC. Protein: CASRSGGYEQYF.

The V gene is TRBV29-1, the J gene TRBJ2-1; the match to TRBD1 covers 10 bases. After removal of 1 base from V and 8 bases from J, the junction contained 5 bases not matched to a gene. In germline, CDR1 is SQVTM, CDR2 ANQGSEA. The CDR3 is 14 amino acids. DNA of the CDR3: TGCAGCGTTGAAGCGTGGACAGGGGGACATGAGCAGTTCTTC. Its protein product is CSVEAWTGGHEQFF.

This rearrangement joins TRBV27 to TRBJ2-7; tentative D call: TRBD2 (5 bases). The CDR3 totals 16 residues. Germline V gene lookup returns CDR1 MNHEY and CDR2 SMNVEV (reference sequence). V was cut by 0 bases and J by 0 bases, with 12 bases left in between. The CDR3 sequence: CASSLSGLGSSYEQYF. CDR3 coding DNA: TGTGCCAGCAGTTTATCGGGGTTGGGGAGCTCCTACGAGCAGTACTTC.

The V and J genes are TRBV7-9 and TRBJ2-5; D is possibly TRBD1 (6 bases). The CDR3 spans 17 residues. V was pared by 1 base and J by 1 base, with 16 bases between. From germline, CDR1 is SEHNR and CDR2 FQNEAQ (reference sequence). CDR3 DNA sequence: TGTGCCAGCAGCTTAGTAAGGGGACACCTTCGCCAAGAGACCCAGTACTTC. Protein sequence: CASSLVRGHLRQETQYF.

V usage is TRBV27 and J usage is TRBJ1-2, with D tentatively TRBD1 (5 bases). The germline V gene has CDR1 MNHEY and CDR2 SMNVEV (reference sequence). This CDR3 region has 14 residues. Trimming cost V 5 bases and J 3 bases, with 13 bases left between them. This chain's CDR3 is CASSPQEIDYGYTF. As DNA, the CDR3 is TGTGCCAGCAGTCCACAGGAAATCGACTATGGCTACACCTTC.

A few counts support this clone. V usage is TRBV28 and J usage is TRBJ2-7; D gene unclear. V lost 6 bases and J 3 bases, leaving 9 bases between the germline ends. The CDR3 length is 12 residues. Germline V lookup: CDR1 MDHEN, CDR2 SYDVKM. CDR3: CASSDSGYEQYF. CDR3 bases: TGTGCCAGCAGCGATTCGGGCTACGAGCAGTACTTC.

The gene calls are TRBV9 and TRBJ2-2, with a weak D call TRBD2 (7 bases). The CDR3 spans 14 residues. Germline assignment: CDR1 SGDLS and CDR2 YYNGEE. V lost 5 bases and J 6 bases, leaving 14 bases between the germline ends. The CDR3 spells CASRRGGQAGELFF. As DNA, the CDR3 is TGTGCCAGCAGGAGGGGGGGGCAGGCCGGGGAGCTGTTTTTT. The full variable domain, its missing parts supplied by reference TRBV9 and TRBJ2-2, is DSGVTQTPKHLITATGQRVTLRCSPRSGDLSVYWYQQSLDQGLQFLIQYYNGEERAKGNILERFSAQQFPDLHSELNLSSLELGDSALYFCASRRGGQAGELFFGEGSRLTVL.

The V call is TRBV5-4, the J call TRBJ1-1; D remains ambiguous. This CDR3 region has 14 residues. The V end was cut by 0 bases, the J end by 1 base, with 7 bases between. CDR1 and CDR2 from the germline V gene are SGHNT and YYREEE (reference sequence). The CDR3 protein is CASSLVRGNTEAFF. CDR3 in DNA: TGTGCCAGCAGCTTGGTTCGGGGGAACACTGAAGCTTTCTTT.